This entry features one TCR beta chain sequence. Its antigen is not known. This record comes from a study of shared clonotypes between healthy human individuals. Looking at the study overall: The cohort had a couple of women and a few men, ages 18 to 49.

Naive CD45RA+ and memory CD45RA-negative subsets were split from CD4+ cells. Study-level points and caveats: When compared with the clonotypes that were shared by all four sorted-subset donors, the non-shared clonotypes turned out to have lower generation probabilities. Deeper or shallower sequencing was expected to change how clonotypes are shared among donors.

Repertoires were generated with immunoSEQ multiplex PCR, while TCRdb's copy carries only in-frame clones and drops some. The sample has about 2.3 million clones; 85% to 95% are singletons. V dropped 1 base and J dropped 12 bases, with 13 bases sitting between them. Germline V gives CDR1 SGHTA, CDR2 FQGNSA. The CDR3 is 13 amino acids. This TCR came from a man aged 18-30 years in good health. Some clones in this sample may be carry-over from other donors' samples. The sequenced material came from naive CD4+ T cells from PBMCs. Subset noted: CD45RA+ positively selected. The chain links TRBV7-2 to TRBJ2-1, with D perhaps TRBD1 (6 bases). The CDR3: CASSLVLQGRQFF. The CDR3 DNA is TGTGCCAGCAGCTTAGTCCTACAGGGTCGGCAGTTCTTC.